This entry features one T cell receptor beta chain sequence. The entry originates in a study of blood T cell repertoires in COVID-19. Study details: Sources were T cells, B-cell-depleted T cells, or PBMCs; the material itself was cDNA or gDNA.

Cohorts were determined from participant-reported clinical history. Some clones are missing from TCRdb's copy, which holds only in-frame ones; the method was immunoSEQ multiplex PCR. The sample lists fewer than 300,000 clones, roughly 85% occurring once. The V gene end was trimmed by 3 bases and the J gene end by 0 bases; junction bases not matched to a gene: 2. The germline V gene has CDR1 GTSNPN and CDR2 SVGIG (reference sequence). CDR3 length equals 14 residues. The specimen was PBMCs or T cells enriched from blood (not recorded which). The source of this sequence is a woman under 40 who had recovered from COVID-19. The J gene is TRBJ1-3, the V gene TRBV30; 7 positions agree with TRBD1. The CDR3 nucleotides are TGTGCCTGGAGAAACAGGGGCTCTGGAAACACCATATATTTT. Translation: CAWRNRGSGNTIYF.